These 7 T cell receptor beta chains share one sample of origin, sequenced in a study of blood T cells in healthy people across ages (dated by TCRdb to about 2015). Library creation used 5' RACE. Sequencing took place on an Illumina HiSeq 2500. A second PCR of about 6 to 11 cycles was performed with a sample-barcoded 5' primer and a J-beta primer mix. TCRdb took the public reads, trimmed them with fastp at Q25, ran MiXCR for clone calling and kept in-frame beta chains. Here each entry gathers all rows of one CDR3 protein and keeps the most common genes and DNA. This sample holds over 700,000 distinct CDR3 sequences; approximately 53% were observed only once. The top ten constitute about 42% of the sample. The sequenced sample was blood. The receptors here all came from an older man in good health.

In the case of this clonotype: It may be a read error: a sequence one base away is much more abundant. CDR3 sequence reads: CASSLGVGPYDEQFF. The CDR3 nucleotides are TGTGCCAGCAGCTTAGGGGTTGGACCTTACGATGAGCAGTTCTTC. This chain uses TRBV7-2 with TRBJ2-1; D uncertain. Germline-derived CDR1 and CDR2 are SGHTA and FQGNSA. The CDR3 has 15 amino acids. The V end was cut by 1 base, the J end by 8 bases, with 15 bases between. Full variable domain (outside the CDR3, taken from reference TRBV7-2 and TRBJ2-1): GAGVSQSPSNKVTEKGKDVELRCDPISGHTALYWYRQSLGQGLEFLIYFQGNSAPDKSGLPSDRFSAERTGGSVSTLTIQRTQQEDSAVYLCASSLGVGPYDEQFFGPGTRLTVL.

This clonotype was counted between two and nine times. The chain has TRBV10-3 and TRBJ2-3; unclear D gene. V lost 1 base and J 0 bases, leaving 11 bases between the germline ends. CDR1 is ENHRY, CDR2 SYGVKD, per germline. The CDR3 loop spans 16 amino acids. CDR3 amino acids: CAISEWQGRSTDTQYF. CDR3 nucleotides: TGTGCCATCAGTGAGTGGCAAGGGCGTAGCACAGATACGCAGTATTTT.

This sequence joins TRBV5-1 and TRBJ1-2; D is ambiguous. V lost 0 bases, J lost 0 bases, and 6 bases lay in between. CDR1 and CDR2 (germline): SGHRS, YFSETQ. CDR3 length: 14 residues. The CDR3 DNA sequence: TGCGCCAGCAGCTTGGAAAGGACTAACTATGGCTACACCTTC. Translating it yields CASSLERTNYGYTF. The full variable domain, rest sourced from reference TRBV5-1 and TRBJ1-2, is KAGVTQTPRYLIKTRGQQVTLSCSPISGHRSVSWYQQTPGQGLQFLFEYFSETQRNKGNFPGRFSGRQFSNSRSEMNVSTLELGDSALYLCASSLERTNYGYTFGSGTRLTVV.

The gene calls are TRBV11-1 and TRBJ2-6, with TRBD2 matching 8 bases. The CDR3 spans 15 residues. The germline gives CDR1 SGHAT, CDR2 FQDESV (reference sequence). J gave up 7 bases and V 5 bases, and 7 bases lay outside the gene matches. CDR3 protein: CASSRGGDGANVLTF. For the CDR3, the DNA is TGTGCCAGCAGCCGGGGGGGGGACGGTGCCAACGTCCTGACTTTC.

The rearrangement links TRBV28 to TRBJ1-3; D is perhaps TRBD1 (6 bases). The CDR3 length is 15 residues. Per the germline V gene, CDR1 is MDHEN and CDR2 is SYDVKM. V lost 9 bases and J 3 bases, leaving 18 bases between the germline ends. In DNA, the CDR3 is TGTGCCAGTATAGCCGGGACATCGTTTGGAAACACCATATATTTT. This encodes CASIAGTSFGNTIYF.

The rearrangement links TRBV20-1 to TRBJ2-3; TRBD2 might be the D (6 bases). CDR3 size: 15 residues. Germline CDR1 reads DFQATT; CDR2 reads SNEGSKA (reference sequence). Trimming stripped 3 bases from V and 3 bases from J, with 16 bases between. The CDR3 protein is CSARALAAGTDTQYF. In DNA, the CDR3 is TGCAGTGCTAGGGCCCTAGCTGCGGGGACAGATACGCAGTATTTT.

The V and J genes are TRBV28 and TRBJ1-5; D not resolved. V lost 3 bases, J lost 4 bases, and 16 bases lay in between. There are 16 residues in the CDR3. Germline V gene lookup returns CDR1 MDHEN and CDR2 SYDVKM. For the CDR3, the DNA is TGTGCCAGCAGTTTTTCCCCTCGTTTGGGGAATCAGCCCCAGCATTTT. Translating it yields CASSFSPRLGNQPQHF.